Listed below are T cell receptor beta chains from one sample, sequenced in a study of cytomegalovirus exposure and HLA in healthy donors. Clones were sequenced by immunoSEQ multiplex PCR, and TCRdb holds only the in-frame ones, with some missing. The sample gives about 76,000 clones, 60% to 75% of which show up once; about 16% is in the top ten. Sequencing used PBMCs. The receptors stem from a woman aged 35 to 49 in good health and CMV-seropositive. The CDR3 runs from the conserved cysteine through the conserved F or W. D genes are given only for firm matches. Expanded clones get a size class; other rows say once, few or many, or leave the size out.

V	J	size	D	DNA	CDR3
TRBV30	TRBJ1-4	NA	NA	TGTGCCTGGAGTCCAACCCACTTAGCGAGATTGGATGAAAAACTGTTTTTT	CAWSPTHLARLDEKLFF
TRBV27	TRBJ1-1	few	NA	TGTGCCAGCAGTCAGGGGACACTCAACACTGAAGCTTTCTTT	CASSQGTLNTEAFF
TRBV29-1	TRBJ2-3	once	TRBD2	TGCAGCGCCGAGGCGGGGACTATCACAGATACGCAGTATTTT	CSAEAGTITDTQYF
TRBV29-1	TRBJ2-3	NA	TRBD2	TGCAGTTTAGCGGGAGCTTCGGATACGCAGTATTTT	CSLAGASDTQYF
TRBV29-1	TRBJ2-3	few	TRBD2	TGCAGCGTTGAACCCGGACTAGCGGGAGGAGATACGCAGTATTTT	CSVEPGLAGGDTQYF
TRBV6-5	TRBJ2-6	once	NA	TGTGCCAGCAGCCAGACAGCCTCTGGGGCCAACGTCCTGACTTTC	CASSQTASGANVLTF
TRBV27	TRBJ2-4	few	NA	TGTGCCAGCAGTCTTCGTCCTCTTCTAGCCAAAAACATTCAGTACTTC	CASSLRPLLAKNIQYF
TRBV14	TRBJ2-1	NA	TRBD1	TGTGCCAGCAGCCAAGTCCCGGGACAGGGTGACAATGAGCAGTTCTTC	CASSQVPGQGDNEQFF
TRBV5-4	TRBJ2-5	NA	NA	TGTGCCAGCAGCCGAGCGCAACAAGAGACCCAGTACTTC	CASSRAQQETQYF
TRBV27	TRBJ1-4	few	NA	TGTGCCAGCATGGCGCGAGGGGGAGTGGGGGAAAAACTGTTTTTT	CASMARGGVGEKLFF
TRBV6-1	TRBJ2-7	NA	NA	TGTGCCAGCAAACTAGCAACCTACGAGCAGTACTTC	CASKLATYEQYF
TRBV5-4	TRBJ1-3	few	NA	TGTGCCAGCAGCTTAGGAGGGAACTCTGGAAACACCATATATTTT	CASSLGGNSGNTIYF
TRBV7-8	TRBJ2-1	NA	NA	TGTGCCAGCAGGTTAGCGGAGACCTCCTACAATGAGCAGTTCTTC	CASRLAETSYNEQFF
TRBV6-6	TRBJ1-5	once	NA	TGTGCCAGCACCCACGGGGGATTCAATCAGCCCCAGCATTTT	CASTHGGFNQPQHF
TRBV7-2	TRBJ2-1	NA	NA	TGTGCCAGCAGATACGACACCACGGTTGGAGGGCAGTTCTTC	CASRYDTTVGGQFF
TRBV27	TRBJ1-1	NA	NA	TGTGCCAGCAGCCCCTCCCCGGGGGGGAACACTGAAGCTTTCTTT	CASSPSPGGNTEAFF
TRBV7-8	TRBJ1-2	NA	NA	TGTGCCAGCAGCTTTGAGAGTCATGGCTACACCTTC	CASSFESHGYTF
TRBV30	TRBJ2-3	NA	TRBD2	TGTGCCTGGAGCAGCTGGCGGGGGGCAGATACGCAGTATTTT	CAWSSWRGADTQYF